These T cell receptor beta chains were read from a single sample in a study of blood T cell repertoires in COVID-19. Sequencing used immunoSEQ multiplex PCR; TCRdb keeps in-frame clones, though not all of them. The sample yields 160,000 or so clones, around 83% seen once. The material sequenced was peripheral blood. The receptor set was obtained from a human donor in a cohort sampled during active COVID-19. CDR3s include the opening cysteine and the closing phenylalanine or tryptophan. A D gene is named only where the DNA matches it firmly. Clone size, where shown, is once, few, many, or a class for clones that have expanded.

d_gene,abundance,j_gene,v_gene,CDR3nt,CDR3aa
TRBD2,.,TRBJ2-3,TRBV6-5,TGTGCCAGCAGGCCTAGCGGGAGCCCGGGAGTGGAGTATTTT,CASRPSGSPGVEYF
TRBD1,once,TRBJ2-2,TRBV5-6,TGTGCCAGCAGCTTGCCCCAGGGGGCGGTCACCGGGGAGCTGTTTTTT,CASSLPQGAVTGELFF
TRBD1,.,TRBJ2-1,TRBV28,TGTGCCAGCAGTTTAAATGCCCTTCTAACAGGGGACAAGCAGTTCTTC,CASSLNALLTGDKQFF
TRBD2,.,TRBJ2-7,TRBV28,TGTGCCAGCAGTTTACCAGCGGGGAACTACGAGCAGTACTTC,CASSLPAGNYEQYF
.,.,TRBJ1-4,TRBV3-1/TRBV3-2,TGTGCCAGCAGCCTTCAAAGCGGATCTAATGAAAAACTGTTTTTT,CASSLQSGSNEKLFF
.,.,TRBJ1-2,TRBV7-9,TGTGCCAGCAGCTTGGGAGTTGTCACCTTC,CASSLGVVTF
TRBD2,.,TRBJ2-1,TRBV6-2/TRBV6-3,TGTGCCAGCAGTGCCGGACTAGCGGACTACAATGAGCAGTTCTTC,CASSAGLADYNEQFF
TRBD1,.,TRBJ1-2,TRBV7-3,TGTGCCAGCAGCCCCGGGACAGGGGGCCGTGGCTACACCTTC,CASSPGTGGRGYTF
TRBD1,.,TRBJ2-5,TRBV5-4,TGTGCCAGCAGCTTGGGCCAGGGGGTGGCCCAAGAGACCCAGTACTTC,CASSLGQGVAQETQYF
.,few,TRBJ2-5,TRBV5-1,TGCGCCAGCCGCGGGGACCAAGAGACCCAGTACTTC,CASRGDQETQYF
.,.,TRBJ1-5,TRBV19,TGTGCCAGTAGTCTCCCGGGAGGGGGATATAGAGTCCGCAATCAGCCCCAGCATTTT,CASSLPGGGYRVRNQPQHF
.,.,TRBJ1-2,TRBV12-3/TRBV12-4,TGTGCCAGCAGACCGAAAAACTTCTATGGCTACACCTTC,CASRPKNFYGYTF
TRBD1,.,TRBJ1-6,TRBV5-8,TGTGCCAGCAGCCTTGGGACAGGGCAAACACCCCTCCACTTT,CASSLGTGQTPLHF
TRBD1,.,TRBJ1-2,TRBV27,TGTGCCAGCCGGGACAGGGGGCGCGTCTATGGCTACACCTTC,CASRDRGRVYGYTF
TRBD2,.,TRBJ2-3,TRBV19,TGTGCCAGTAGTAGGGGGGGAGAAACAGATACGCAGTATTTT,CASSRGGETDTQYF
.,.,TRBJ2-1,TRBV9,TGTGCCAGCAGCGTAGGGGGGCCGTTATTTAATGAGCAGTTCTTC,CASSVGGPLFNEQFF
.,.,TRBJ1-2,TRBV4-3,TGCGCCAGCAGCCATCAGGGGGGCTACACCTTC,CASSHQGGYTF
.,.,TRBJ2-5,TRBV13,TGTGCCAGCAGCGCCGGAGAGACCCAGTACTTC,CASSAGETQYF
.,.,TRBJ1-1,TRBV11-2,TGTGCCAGCAGCTTAGAAAGGGAGGCTGAAGCTTTCTTT,CASSLEREAEAFF
.,.,TRBJ2-7,TRBV28,TGTGCCAGCAGTTTAGCCCCCCCTGGGAAGGGGGAGCAGTACTTC,CASSLAPPGKGEQYF
TRBD1,.,TRBJ1-4,TRBV19,TGTGCCAGTAGTGCCTGGACAGGGGAGGAAGAAAAACTGTTTTTT,CASSAWTGEEEKLFF
.,.,TRBJ1-2,TRBV18,TGTGCCAGCTCACCATCGATGGGACAATACTATGGCTACACCTTC,CASSPSMGQYYGYTF
.,.,TRBJ2-7,TRBV29-1,TGCAGCGTCCGAACAGGGTTGTCCTACGAGCAGTACTTC,CSVRTGLSYEQYF
TRBD1,.,TRBJ2-7,TRBV5-4,TGTGCCAGCAGCCCCGACAGGGCCTACGAGCAGTACTTC,CASSPDRAYEQYF